These 18 T cell receptor delta chains originate from one sample sequenced in a study of γδ T cells in repeated Plasmodium falciparum infection listed by TCRdb under 2021. For bulk TCR repertoire analysis, Vgamma9/Vdelta2+ and Vdelta2-negative gammadelta T cell populations were isolated by flow sorting from peripheral blood mononuclear cells. Library generation was performed with multiplex PCR. The sequencing machine was an Illumina MiSeq. TCRdb reprocessed the public reads with the caller CATT; rows with the same DNA were merged afterwards. Within this sample are 93,000 or so delta-chain clones, with 0.75% to 1% of them counted one time only. The ten largest clones capture around 9.6% of the sample. The specimen sequenced was gamma-delta T cells from blood. These TCRs come from a pool of human donors (malaria-infected and uninfected, not separated).

Comment on this clone: TCRdb records a much larger clone's protein for this DNA, with a difference at residue 4 that likely arises from a read error; the protein given is the translation of the DNA. The rearrangement joins TRDV3 to TRDJ1, with D maybe TRDD2 (6 bases). In the absence of a J gene in TCRdb, the DNA was matched to germline to assign it here. This CDR3 contains 22 residues. V lost 3 bases to trimming and J lost 10 bases, with 48 bases between them. From germline, CDR1 is TVYSNPD and CDR2 GDNSRS (reference sequence). The chain's CDR3 is CAFSHLLPPSVLSNIGGWRLIF. The CDR3 nucleotides read TGTGCCTTCAGTCACCTTCTTCCTCCGTCGGTACTCTCAAATATCGGAGGTTGGAGACTCATCTTT.

This clone turned up a few times. TCRdb assigns this DNA the protein of a much larger clone, which departs from its translation at residue 3; this likely reflects a read error, and the protein shown comes from translating the DNA. The V and J genes are TRDV2 and TRDJ3; no reliable D call. TCRdb records no J gene; here it was assigned by comparing the DNA to germline. The CDR3 consists of 16 residues. The germline V gene encodes CDR1 GEAIGNYY and CDR2 EKD. CDR3 sequence (DNA): TGTGCCCGTGATCCCAAAAGCTACTGGGACACCCGACAGATGTTTTTC. Its protein product is CARDPKSYWDTRQMFF.

This clone has a handful of counts. It is likely a read error: a sequence one base away is far more abundant. Other DNA sequences in this specimen translate into the identical CDR3. The V gene call is TRDV1, and the J gene call is absent; TRDD3, as called in the table, went unchecked against the DNA. The CDR3 is made up of 28 amino acids. Germline CDR1 is TSWWSYY and CDR2 is QGS. The CDR3: CALGELGPTTYWGIPRNLLNPRADKLIF. The CDR3 DNA follows: TGTGCTCTTGGGGAACTAGGGCCTACTACCTACTGGGGGATACCCCGTAATCTGCTAAATCCGAGGGCCGATAAACTAATCTTT.

In regard to this clone: Since a far larger clone is one base different, this is likely a read error. The sample holds other DNA sequences that translate to the same CDR3. This chain connects TRDV1 to TRDJ1, with 10 nucleotides matching TRDD3. No J gene was available from TCRdb, and it was assigned here by a germline match of the DNA. Germline V CDR1 and CDR2: TSWWSYY, QGS. J gave up 0 bases and V 6 bases, and 13 bases lay outside the gene matches. The CDR3 is 18 amino acids. The CDR3 loop reads CALGTHLGDKYNTDKLIF. The CDR3 DNA follows: TGTGCTCTTGGAACCCACCTGGGGGATAAGTATAACACCGATAAACTCATCTTT.

This clone has only a few counts. TCRdb assigns this DNA the protein of a much larger clone, which departs from its translation at residue 17; this likely reflects a read error, and the protein shown comes from translating the DNA. The chain recombines TRDV2 with TRDJ1; 7 bases match TRDD3. No J gene is reported in TCRdb; it was inferred here by comparing the DNA with germline. Germline-derived CDR1 and CDR2 are GEAIGNYY and EKD. The CDR3 contains 20 residues. The chain's CDR3 is CACDTGLLGATVLYTDRLIF. The CDR3 DNA reads TGTGCCTGTGACACCGGGTTGCTGGGGGCCACTGTGCTGTACACCGATAGACTCATCTTT.

Details on this clone: TCRdb's protein, taken from a much larger clone, differs from this DNA's translation at residue 15, likely owing to a read error; the protein displayed comes from the DNA. V gene TRDV2 combines with J gene TRDJ1; 13 bases fit TRDD3. TCRdb lists no J gene, so it was determined here by aligning the DNA to germline. Germline V gene lookup returns CDR1 GEAIGNYY and CDR2 EKD. The CDR3 contains 22 residues. V was pared by 0 bases and J by 2 bases, with 20 bases of the junction left unmatched. DNA for the CDR3: TGTGCCTGTGACACCCTTAAGAATCCCGTACTGGGGGATACGCGCCAGACCGATAAACTCATCTTT. Its protein product is CACDTLKNPVLGDTRQTDKLIF.

Note on this clone: The protein in TCRdb stems from a much larger clone and differs at residue 7 from this DNA's translation, likely a read error; here the protein is translated from the DNA. The chain employs TRDV1 and TRDJ1, with 9 nucleotides matching TRDD3. The germline CDR1 and CDR2 sequences are TSWWSYY and QGS. The CDR3 loop spans 18 amino acids. Germline trimming cut 7 bases from V and 2 bases from J; bases unmatched to any gene: 17. This chain's CDR3 is CALEPSFDKWGITDKLIF. The CDR3 DNA follows: TGTGCTCTTGAGCCTTCCTTCGATAAGTGGGGGATAACCGATAAACTCATCTTT.

Of note for this clone: A read error is the likely source, as a far larger clone sits one nucleotide away. Other nucleotide sequences in the sample specify the same CDR3. The chain employs TRDV2 and TRDJ1; a possible D gene is TRDD2 (5 bases). TCRdb supplies no J gene; here it was assigned by aligning the nucleotide sequence to germline. The CDR3 extends over 16 amino acids. Germline CDR1 GEAIGNYY, CDR2 EKD. The V gene lost 2 bases and the J gene lost 1 base, with 16 bases spanning the gap. CDR3 in DNA: TGTGCCTGTGACAGGGCCTACGCTCCATCCACCGATAAACTCATCTTT. Amino acids: CACDRAYAPSTDKLIF.

Ten or more counts support this clone. The protein TCRdb gives is from a much larger clone and does not agree with this DNA's translation at residue 4, likely a read error; the protein shown here comes from the DNA. V usage is TRDV2 and J usage is TRDJ1; D is undetermined. As TCRdb names no J gene, one was assigned here on the basis of a DNA match to germline. Germline assignment: CDR1 GEAIGNYY and CDR2 EKD. This CDR3 contains 15 residues. CDR3 protein: CACGTVGQYTDKLIF. CDR3 sequence (DNA): TGTGCCTGTGGCACCGTTGGACAGTACACCGATAAACTCATCTTT.

This clone was picked up a small number of times. TCRdb's entry gives the protein of a much larger clone, which mismatches this DNA's translation at residue 7, likely from a read error; the protein reported here is translated from the DNA. V usage is TRDV1 and J usage is TRDJ1, with 9 bases that match TRDD3. As TCRdb names no J gene, one was assigned here on the basis of a DNA match to germline. Germline V gene lookup returns CDR1 TSWWSYY and CDR2 QGS. J lost 1 base, V lost 0 bases, and 18 bases had no gene match. This CDR3 region has 21 residues. This CDR3 is CALGELSRGDTEERFTDKLIF. The DNA for the CDR3 is TGTGCTCTTGGGGAACTTAGTAGAGGGGATACGGAGGAACGGTTCACCGATAAACTCATCTTT.

This clone was recorded at least ten times. Other DNA sequences in this specimen translate into the identical CDR3. The genes are TRDV1 and TRDJ1; 9 nucleotides align to TRDD3. The germline CDR1 and CDR2 sequences are TSWWSYY and QGS. Trimming cost V 2 bases and J 1 base; bases outside gene matches: 11. The CDR3 covers 18 residues. Here the CDR3 reads CALGETFARGILTDKLIF. CDR3 DNA: TGTGCTCTTGGGGAAACCTTCGCACGGGGGATACTCACCGATAAACTCATCTTT.

A remark on this clone: A far larger clone is off by one base, so a read error is likely. At the DNA level, this CDR3 is encoded by other sequences in the same sample as well. The V call is TRDV1, the J call TRDJ1, with D maybe TRDD3 (5 bases). CDR1 is TSWWSYY and CDR2 is QGS in the germline V gene. This CDR3 has 20 residues. CDR3 region: CALGELEAVAGGLYTDKLIF. CDR3 in DNA: TGTGCCCTTGGGGAACTTGAGGCCGTTGCAGGGGGTCTATACACCGATAAACTCATCTTT.

A remark on this clone: The protein recorded in TCRdb matches a much larger clone and deviates from this DNA's translation at residue 6, suggesting a read error; the protein here is obtained by translating the DNA. CDR3 sequence reads: CACDSPLGIYTDKLIF. The CDR3 DNA follows: TGTGCCTGTGACTCTCCACTGGGGATTTACACCGATAAACTCATCTTT. This chain uses TRDV2 with TRDJ1; TRDD3 agrees at 7 bases. The J gene, missing from TCRdb, was assigned here through DNA to germline matching. CDR1 GEAIGNYY and CDR2 EKD come from the germline V gene. With 3 bases clipped from V and 0 bases from J, the junction kept 9 bases outside the gene matches. The CDR3 spans 16 residues.

In its sample, this clone was seen a few times. A far larger clone is one nucleotide away, so this likely arose from a read error. The same CDR3 can be traced to other DNA sequences in this sample. The chain carries TRDV2 and TRDJ1, with TRDD3 matching 9 bases. Here the J gene came from matching the DNA to germline, since TCRdb omits it. CDR1 and CDR2 (germline): GEAIGNYY, EKD. The CDR3 runs to 18 residues. Trimming at V came to 4 bases and at J to 0 bases, leaving 14 bases not matched to a gene. CDR3 sequence (DNA): TGTGCCTGTGATACTGTTGGGCTGGGGGATCAGTACACCGATAAACTCATCTTT. Its protein product is CACDTVGLGDQYTDKLIF.

Points on this clone: A read error is likely here: a far larger clone is one base away. Within the sample, other DNA sequences also encode this same CDR3. V and J are TRDV1 and TRDJ1; TRDD2 aligns across 7 bases. The trim removed 1 base at V and 0 bases at J, leaving 32 bases unmatched. The germline gives CDR1 TSWWSYY, CDR2 QGS. This CDR3 spans 25 amino acids. The CDR3 DNA reads TGTGCTCTTGGGGAACAACCTGTACTGACTTTCCTACACGTACTGGTTGATTGGTACACCGATAAACTCATCTTT. It encodes CALGEQPVLTFLHVLVDWYTDKLIF.

To note about this clone: TCRdb records a much larger clone's protein for this DNA, with a difference at residue 7 that likely arises from a read error; the protein given is the translation of the DNA. V gene TRDV2 combines with J gene TRDJ1; 8 positions match TRDD3. The J gene comes from matching the DNA to germline here; TCRdb lacks it. V shed 0 bases and J 0 bases; nucleotides not matched to a gene: 14. The CDR3 is 19 amino acids. The germline gives CDR1 GEAIGNYY, CDR2 EKD. The CDR3 sequence: CACDTHAVGDPPYTDKLIF. CDR3 DNA: TGTGCCTGTGACACCCATGCGGTGGGGGATCCCCCGTACACCGATAAACTCATCTTT.

This clone was counted between two and nine times. TCRdb's protein, taken from a much larger clone, differs from this DNA's translation at residue 17, likely owing to a read error; the protein displayed comes from the DNA. The rearrangement links TRDV1 to TRDJ1, with D unresolved. The germline gives CDR1 TSWWSYY, CDR2 QGS. The CDR3 has 19 amino acids. CDR3 DNA sequence: TGTGCTCTTGGGGAACTCCCCCCCAGAAGGGGCGATTACACCGATAAACCCATCTTT. It is translated as CALGELPPRRGDYTDKPIF.

This clone showed up many times. The protein given by TCRdb reflects a much larger clone and differs at residue 10 from this DNA's translation, likely from a read error; the protein shown is the DNA's translation. The rearrangement uses TRDV2 and TRDJ1; TRDD3 matches at 8 bases. The junction had 6 bases not matched to a gene; V was cut back by 1 base and J by 3 bases. Germline loops: CDR1 GEAIGNYY, CDR2 EKD. CDR3 length: 15 amino acids. DNA for the CDR3: TGTGCCTGTGACACGTTGGCTGGGGGACCCGATAAACTCATCTTT. Protein: CACDTLAGGPDKLIF.